The 31 T cell receptor beta chains in this list originate from one sample, sequenced in a study of T cells after yellow fever vaccination. TCRdb reanalysed the 5' RACE reads using MiXCR and keeps one entry per CDR3 protein. The data hold 350,000 to 450,000 distinct CDR3 sequences, with approximately 5.7% observed a single time. This sample comprised PBMCs, obtained 5 days after the yellow fever booster vaccination. Source of these receptors: a man aged 25 to 40 who received the YFV17D yellow fever vaccine.

The chain couples TRBV7-3 to TRBJ1-2, with 7 bases fitting TRBD1. V shed 5 bases and J 5 bases; nucleotides not matched to a gene: 8. Germline CDR1 is SGHTA and CDR2 is FQGTGA. CDR3 length equals 14 residues. The CDR3 DNA follows: TGTGCCAGCAGCCAGTCAGGGGGTCGATATGGCTACACCTTC. Its translation: CASSQSGGRYGYTF.

The V call is TRBV28, the J call TRBJ2-7; D gene unclear. This CDR3 comprises 12 residues. V was shortened by 4 bases and J by 2 bases, with 6 bases between the two germline ends. Germline V gives CDR1 MDHEN, CDR2 SYDVKM. The CDR3 DNA reads TGTGCCAGCAGTTCGTTCGCCTACGAGCAGTACTTC. Protein: CASSSFAYEQYF. Full variable domain (outside the CDR3, taken from reference TRBV28 and TRBJ2-7): DVKVTQSSRYLVKRTGEKVFLECVQDMDHENMFWYRQDPGLGLRLIYFSYDVKMKEKGDIPEGYSVSREKKERFSLILESASTNQTSMYLCASSSFAYEQYFGPGTRLTVT.

In this sample, this clonotype turned up many times. V usage is TRBV7-9 and J usage is TRBJ2-5, with TRBD2 matching over 8 bases. The CDR3 consists of 13 residues. J lost 8 bases, V lost 2 bases, and 4 bases had no gene match. The germline CDR1 and CDR2 sequences are SEHNR and FQNEAQ (reference sequence). The CDR3 DNA reads TGTGCCAGCAGCTTATTCGGGAGGGACACCCAGTACTTC. It yields the protein CASSLFGRDTQYF.

This clonotype occurred many times. J is TRBJ2-2 and V is TRBV10-3, with a tentative D call TRBD2 (5 bases). CDR3 length: 14 amino acids. Deletions cut 0 bases from V and 3 bases from J, with 5 bases between. Germline CDR1 and CDR2: ENHRY and SYGVKD. CDR3 coding DNA: TGTGCCATCAGTGAGTCGAGGGACACCGGGGAGCTGTTTTTT. It specifies CAISESRDTGELFF.

This clonotype showed up many times. The rearrangement joins TRBV11-2 to TRBJ2-3, with 10 bases identical to TRBD2. The CDR3 sequence is 17 residues long. Germline trimming cut 0 bases from V and 0 bases from J; bases unmatched to any gene: 3. Germline V gene lookup returns CDR1 SGHAT and CDR2 FQNNGV. The CDR3: CASSLDSLAGSTDTQYF. Written as DNA, the CDR3 is TGTGCCAGCAGCTTAGATTCACTAGCGGGAAGCACAGATACGCAGTATTTT. The full variable domain, in which reference TRBV11-2 and TRBJ2-3 provide the parts outside the CDR3, is EAGVAQSPRYKIIEKRQSVAFWCNPISGHATLYWYQQILGQGPKLLIQFQNNGVVDDSQLPKDRFSAERLKGVDSTLKIQPAKLEDSAVYLCASSLDSLAGSTDTQYFGPGTRLTVL.

J is TRBJ2-2 and V is TRBV7-8; a possible D gene is TRBD2 (5 bases). V was shortened by 1 base and J by 7 bases, with 10 bases between the two germline ends. CDR1 is SGHVS, CDR2 FQNEAQ, per germline. This CDR3 has 14 residues. The CDR3: CASSLVGRGGELFF. CDR3 nucleotides: TGTGCCAGCAGCTTAGTGGGCCGGGGCGGGGAGCTGTTTTTT.

This clonotype was counted between two and nine times. The V and J genes are TRBV7-6 and TRBJ2-7; D possibly corresponds to TRBD1 (5 bases). The V end was cut by 4 bases, the J end by 2 bases, with 9 bases between. This CDR3 spans 13 amino acids. CDR1 is SGHVS, CDR2 FNYEAQ, per germline. The CDR3 DNA reads TGTGCCAGCAGCTCGGACAACCCCTACGAGCAGTACTTC. This codes for CASSSDNPYEQYF.

This clonotype has just a few counts. The chain has TRBV19 and TRBJ1-5; tentatively, D is TRBD1 (5 bases). Trimming removed 5 bases from V and 0 bases from J, with 14 bases in between. The CDR3 has 16 amino acids. Germline V gives CDR1 LNHDA, CDR2 SQIVND (reference sequence). Written as DNA, the CDR3 is TGTGCCAGTAGTTCTGGGACGGGGTATAGCAATCAGCCCCAGCATTTT. Encoded protein: CASSSGTGYSNQPQHF. The full variable domain, its missing parts supplied by reference TRBV19 and TRBJ1-5, is DGGITQSPKYLFRKEGQNVTLSCEQNLNHDAMYWYRQDPGQGLRLIYYSQIVNDFQKGDIAEGYSVSREKKESFPLTVTSAQKNPTAFYLCASSSGTGYSNQPQHFGDGTRLSIL.

The chain carries TRBV20-1 and TRBJ1-2; TRBD1 is a possible D gene (5 bases). The germline V and J ends were trimmed by 6 bases and 7 bases, with 21 bases remaining between them. There are 14 residues in the CDR3. The germline gives CDR1 DFQATT, CDR2 SNEGSKA (reference sequence). CDR3 sequence reads: CSAGTPTTLPGYTF. The CDR3 DNA reads TGCAGTGCAGGGACCCCGACCACCCTACCTGGCTACACCTTC.

This clonotype was counted at least ten times. This chain uses TRBV12-3 or TRBV12-4 with TRBJ2-1; the match to TRBD2 covers 13 bases. The CDR3 is 16 amino acids. J was trimmed by 4 bases and V by 7 bases; bases with no gene match: 7. CDR3 coding DNA: TGTGCCAGCACCCAAAGGGGACTAGCGGGATACAATGAGCAGTTCTTC. This gives the protein CASTQRGLAGYNEQFF.

This clonotype came up many times. This rearrangement joins TRBV7-8 to TRBJ1-2; TRBD1 matches 7 bases. V was clipped by 5 bases and J by 8 bases; unmatched bases: 11. The CDR3 consists of 14 residues. Per the germline V gene, CDR1 is SGHVS and CDR2 is FQNEAQ. The CDR3 coding sequence is TGTGCCAGCAGCGGCCGGGGCAGGGGGAGGGGCTACACCTTC. Translation gives CASSGRGRGRGYTF.

The chain employs TRBV20-1 and TRBJ2-1, with 13 bases that match TRBD2. Trimming removed 6 bases from V and 6 bases from J; junction bases left unmatched: 8. Germline CDR1 and CDR2: DFQATT and SNEGSKA (reference sequence). The CDR3 is made up of 15 amino acids. In nucleotides, the CDR3 is TGCAGTGCGACTCTCGGGACTAGCGGGATCAATGAGCAGTTCTTC. Translating it yields CSATLGTSGINEQFF.

This clonotype was counted ten times or more. The V and J genes are TRBV7-2 and TRBJ2-7; D possibly matches TRBD1 or TRBD2 (5 bases each). Per the germline V gene, CDR1 is SGHTA and CDR2 is FQGNSA. CDR3 length equals 14 residues. With 4 bases removed from V and 5 bases from J, the gap between germline ends came to 15 bases. The CDR3 is CASSSRTGTNEQYF. The CDR3 DNA sequence: TGTGCCAGCAGCTCTAGAACCGGGACCAACGAGCAGTACTTC. Together with reference TRBV7-2 and TRBJ2-7, the CDR3 gives the full variable domain: GAGVSQSPSNKVTEKGKDVELRCDPISGHTALYWYRQSLGQGLEFLIYFQGNSAPDKSGLPSDRFSAERTGGSVSTLTIQRTQQEDSAVYLCASSSRTGTNEQYFGPGTRLTVT.

There are many counts of this clonotype. The chain is built from TRBV5-1 and TRBJ2-2, with a tentative D call TRBD2 (5 bases). This CDR3 has 13 amino acids. V lost 1 base, J lost 9 bases, and 10 bases lay in between. Germline lookup yields CDR1 SGHRS and CDR2 YFSETQ. The CDR3, as DNA: TGCGCCAGCAGCTTGCTCCTAGCTCGGGAGCTGTTTTTT. It encodes CASSLLLARELFF.

Points on this clonotype: A much larger clone differs by one base, so this may be a read error. This chain connects TRBV10-3 to TRBJ1-1, with D unclear. The CDR3 is 14 amino acids. V lost 0 bases, J lost 7 bases, and 12 bases lay in between. Per the germline V gene, CDR1 is ENHRY and CDR2 is SYGVKD. The CDR3 loop is CAISESMAGIEAFF. In DNA, the CDR3 is TGTGCCATCAGTGAGTCGATGGCAGGAATTGAAGCTTTCTTT.

The rearrangement joins TRBV10-3 to TRBJ2-3; 11 nucleotides agree with TRBD2. V trimming: 10 bases; J trimming: 2 bases; junction bases outside the gene matches: 5. The CDR3 runs 14 residues. Germline CDR1 ENHRY, CDR2 SYGVKD. In DNA, the CDR3 is TGTGCCACTGGACTAGCGGGTATCACAGATACGCAGTATTTT. Its protein is CATGLAGITDTQYF.

This clonotype was counted at least ten times. The chain combines TRBV7-6 with TRBJ2-7; no clear D. The V end was cut by 5 bases, the J end by 2 bases, with 16 bases between. The CDR3 length is 15 residues. Germline CDR1 reads SGHVS; CDR2 reads FNYEAQ. The CDR3 sequence: CASSLFKGAAYEQYF. The CDR3 coding sequence is TGTGCCAGCAGCCTCTTCAAGGGCGCAGCCTACGAGCAGTACTTC.

The chain combines TRBV20-1 with TRBJ2-5, with D uncertain. Germline lookup yields CDR1 DFQATT and CDR2 SNEGSKA (reference sequence). V lost 2 bases, J lost 1 base, and 8 bases lay in between. CDR3 size: 13 residues. CDR3 DNA sequence: TGCAGTGCTAGAATTTACCCCCAAGAGACCCAGTACTTC. It codes for CSARIYPQETQYF.

There are a few counts of this clonotype. J is TRBJ2-7 and V is TRBV24-1; D is undetermined. The CDR3 has 10 residues. The germline V gene has CDR1 KGHDR and CDR2 SFDVKD. V was pared by 11 bases and J by 5 bases, with 9 bases between. For the CDR3, the DNA is TGTGCCAGGGGATCTCACGAGCAGTACTTC. Its protein product is CARGSHEQYF.

This clonotype was picked up many times. V gene TRBV4-2 combines with J gene TRBJ1-3; D uncertain. This CDR3 has 15 residues. V gave up 0 bases and J gave up 2 bases, with 8 bases separating them. The V gene's germline CDR1 is LGHNA and CDR2 YNFKEQ. The CDR3 here is CASSQDPYTGNTIYF. In DNA, the CDR3 is TGTGCCAGCAGCCAAGATCCCTATACTGGAAACACCATATATTTT.

The V gene is TRBV29-1, the J gene TRBJ2-5, with D uncertain. The ends were cut back, 7 bases at V and 5 bases at J, with 17 bases in the middle. This CDR3 comprises 13 residues. Germline V lookup: CDR1 SQVTM, CDR2 ANQGSEA. The CDR3 is CSGWVVTGETQYF. In nucleotides, the CDR3 is TGCAGCGGGTGGGTCGTGACCGGGGAGACCCAGTACTTC.

There are a few counts of this clonotype. The rearrangement uses TRBV28 and TRBJ2-2; unclear D gene. Germline V gene data show CDR1 as MDHEN and CDR2 as SYDVKM. The V end was cut by 3 bases, the J end by 8 bases, with 13 bases between. There are 14 residues in the CDR3. CDR3 amino acids: CASSFPQSPGELFF. The CDR3 DNA follows: TGTGCCAGCAGTTTCCCGCAGTCTCCTGGGGAGCTGTTTTTT.

This clonotype was picked up many times. J is TRBJ2-2 and V is TRBV10-2; D tentatively fits TRBD1 or TRBD2 (5 bases each). The ends were cut back, 7 bases at V and 5 bases at J, with 14 bases in the middle. CDR1 is WSHSY, CDR2 SAAADI, per germline. This CDR3 spans 14 amino acids. CDR3 in DNA: TGCGCCAGCATCTGGGACCCGGGGACCGGGGAGCTGTTTTTT. Amino acid sequence: CASIWDPGTGELFF.

This clonotype showed up many times. The chain recombines TRBV3-1 with TRBJ2-7, with D unclear. Deletions cut 4 bases from V and 7 bases from J, with 14 bases between. This CDR3 has 13 residues. From germline, CDR1 is LGHDT and CDR2 YNNKEL (reference sequence). CDR3 in amino acids: CASSRIGPEEQYF. The CDR3 region has the DNA TGTGCCAGCAGCCGTATCGGTCCGGAGGAGCAGTACTTC.

This clonotype was observed many times. The rearrangement links TRBV12-3 or TRBV12-4 to TRBJ1-3; no firm D call. The ends were cut back, 2 bases at V and 6 bases at J, with 5 bases in the middle. The CDR3 is made up of 12 amino acids. CDR3 residues: CASSLHENTIYF. The CDR3 coding sequence is TGTGCCAGCAGTTTACACGAAAACACCATATATTTT.

This chain connects TRBV24-1 to TRBJ2-2, with D unclear. Trimming stripped 9 bases from V and 3 bases from J, with 10 bases between. Germline CDR1 KGHDR, CDR2 SFDVKD. CDR3 length equals 13 residues. The CDR3 here is CATFYLHTGELFF. CDR3 DNA: TGTGCCACCTTTTATTTACACACCGGGGAGCTGTTTTTT.

V usage is TRBV7-2 and J usage is TRBJ2-6; D gene unclear. The CDR3 is 17 amino acids. Per the germline V gene, CDR1 is SGHTA and CDR2 is FQGNSA. Trimming cost V 5 bases and J 0 bases, with 14 bases left between them. The CDR3 sequence is CASSPQSRSSGANVLTF. The CDR3 bases are TGTGCCAGCAGCCCCCAGAGCAGAAGCTCTGGGGCCAACGTCCTGACTTTC.

The rearrangement joins TRBV10-2 to TRBJ2-3, with TRBD2 as a possible D gene (6 bases). Trimming removed 3 bases from V and 6 bases from J, with 16 bases in between. Germline CDR1 reads WSHSY; CDR2 reads SAAADI. There are 15 residues in the CDR3. Here the CDR3 DNA reads TGCGCCAGCAGTGACTCCAGCGGGTTCGGGGATACGCAGTATTTT. Translation gives CASSDSSGFGDTQYF.

This clonotype was detected a few times. V and J are TRBV9 and TRBJ2-1; D ambiguous. The CDR3 runs 16 residues. Trimming took off 0 bases at V and 0 bases at J, with 10 bases between the two ends. CDR1 SGDLS and CDR2 YYNGEE come from the germline V gene. CDR3 in DNA: TGTGCCAGCAGCGTAGGAGTAGTGAGCTCCTACAATGAGCAGTTCTTC. Its protein product is CASSVGVVSSYNEQFF.

This clonotype was observed a few times. The CDR3 region has the DNA TGTGCCAGCAGCTTAATGGCCCCCGGAGAATCCTACAATGAGCAGTTCTTC. Translating gives CASSLMAPGESYNEQFF. The chain employs TRBV13 and TRBJ2-1; the D is unclear. Germline V CDR1 and CDR2: PRHDT, FYEKMQ (reference sequence). V shed 2 bases and J shed 1 base, with 15 bases lying between them. This CDR3 spans 17 amino acids.

This clonotype was seen only a few times. The chain has TRBV10-2 and TRBJ2-2, with TRBD2 identical over 10 bases. CDR1 is WSHSY and CDR2 is SAAADI in the germline V gene. There are 15 residues in the CDR3. The ends lost 3 bases at V and 7 bases at J; junction bases unmatched: 5. The CDR3 DNA follows: TGCGCCAGCAGTGAAAGCGGGAGGGTTGTCGGGGAGCTGTTTTTT. Translating gives CASSESGRVVGELFF.